This T cell receptor beta chain appears in the sequencing data of a study of immune evolution from preneoplasia to lung adenocarcinoma. Looking at the study overall: HLA loss of heterozygosity: 7% AIS, more than 14% MIA, 30% to 35% ADC, none AAH. Regarding the study as a whole: Clonality was highest in normal lung, lower in later-stage lesions apparently. From normal lung to invasive adenocarcinoma, top clone frequencies appeared to decrease.

Patients had resection in Japan or China between the mid-2010s and the late 2010s. The method was immunoSEQ multiplex PCR; TCRdb's version includes in-frame clones alone and lacks a portion of them. The sample has 3,500 to 5,000 clones; around 76% are singletons. On this clone: Its antigen remains unknown.

This TCR came from a person between 65 and 79 years old with lung adenocarcinoma. Sequencing input: FFPE minimally invasive lung adenocarcinoma tissue.

The CDR3 DNA reads as TGTGCCAGCAAGGTAACCGGGCTCAACGAAGCTTTCTTT. Protein product: CASKVTGLNEAFF. The chain couples TRBV6-6 to TRBJ1-1, with no clear D. The CDR3 length is 13 residues. Germline CDR1 reads MNHNY; CDR2 reads SVGAGI (reference sequence). Trimming stripped 7 bases from V and 8 bases from J, with 17 bases between.